Included here is one TCR beta chain sequence, with context. Generated by immunoSEQ multiplex PCR, the TCRdb table keeps only in-frame clones and is missing some. The repertoire holds tens of thousands of clones, with more than 70% as singletons. Exclusion of a patient followed from autoimmune disease history or systemic immunosuppression. This sample was included in a study of OX40 agonist ivuxolimab in advanced cancers. Overall study context: Earlier treatment with anti-PD-1, anti-PD-L1 or anti-CTLA-4 was permitted, and approximately 38% had received some.

Germline lookup yields CDR1 WNHNN and CDR2 SYGVQD (reference sequence). This CDR3 has 16 amino acids. V was clipped by 0 bases and J by 5 bases, with 15 bases between them. The sequenced sample was CD4+ or CD8+ T cells sorted from blood, obtained in a trial of the OX40 agonist ivuxolimab. The V gene is TRBV10-1, the J gene TRBJ2-3; D not certain. This TCR was sampled from an adult with an advanced solid tumor such as melanoma, head and neck, liver or kidney cancer. This CDR3 reads CASSESLGRWGDTQYF. CDR3 DNA: TGCGCCAGCAGTGAGTCCCTCGGACGGTGGGGAGATACGCAGTATTTT.